This is a list of T cell receptor beta chains from one sample in a study of regulatory T cells in long-lasting Graves disease. Via MiXCR, TCRdb re-called the multiplex PCR reads, giving one row per CDR3 protein. The sample records 360,000 or so distinct CDR3 sequences, 10% to 15% being singletons. The data also belong to a second study, concerning T cells in Graves' hyperthyroidism and ophthalmopathy.

The source material was peripheral blood mononuclear cells (PBMCs), sampled at new diagnosis, from a patient treated with antithyroid drugs. These receptors came from a young woman with Graves disease. CDR3s include the opening cysteine and the closing phenylalanine or tryptophan. Fields, in order: V gene, J gene, clone size, D gene, CDR3 DNA, CDR3 protein. A D gene is named only where the DNA matches it firmly. Expanded clones get a size class; other rows say once, few or many, or leave the size out.

TRBV7-8	TRBJ1-2	many	-	TGTGCCAGCAGCCGCGTACAGGGAACTAACTATGGCTACACCTTC	CASSRVQGTNYGYTF
TRBV28	TRBJ2-1	many	-	TGTGCCAGCAGCCCCGCCCCCCCGGGGAACTACAATGAGCAGTTCTTC	CASSPAPPGNYNEQFF
TRBV4-1	TRBJ1-6	few	TRBD1	TGCGCCAGCAGCCAGGACAGGGGGCTTCGGTCACCCCTCCACTTT	CASSQDRGLRSPLHF
TRBV27	TRBJ2-1	many	TRBD1	TGTGCCAGCAGTCCCGGGACAGCAAATGGGGAGCAGTTCTTC	CASSPGTANGEQFF
TRBV12-3/TRBV12-4	TRBJ1-5	many	-	TGTGCCAGCAGTTTAAGGGGCCTACAGCCCCAGCATTTT	CASSLRGLQPQHF
TRBV5-4	TRBJ1-1	-	-	TGTGCCAGCAGTTTCGCCGATACAACTGAAGCTTTCTTT	CASSFADTTEAFF
TRBV12-3/TRBV12-4	TRBJ2-1	few	-	TGTGCCAGCAGTTTAATCTCCGGGGCCGCCTACAATGAGCAGTTCTTC	CASSLISGAAYNEQFF
TRBV11-2	TRBJ1-1	many	-	TGTGCCAGCAGCTTAGCCTACACTGAAGCTTTCTTT	CASSLAYTEAFF
TRBV18	TRBJ2-5	many	-	TGTGCCAGCTCCGAGGGGCCTCAAGAGACCCAGTACTTC	CASSEGPQETQYF
TRBV20-1	TRBJ1-2	few	-	TGCAGTGCTCCGACCCCCTACCTTTCGGGAGGCTACACCTTC	CSAPTPYLSGGYTF
TRBV27	TRBJ2-7	many	TRBD1	TGTGCCAGCAGTCGGGGGACAGGCTACAGTGAGCAGTACTTC	CASSRGTGYSEQYF
TRBV9	TRBJ2-7	few	-	TGTGCCAGCAGCGTAGGGCAGATAGAGTACGAGCAGTACTTC	CASSVGQIEYEQYF
TRBV6-9	TRBJ1-5	many	-	TGTGCCAGCAGTTACCGGCCGGGGCCTAGCAATCAGCCCCAGCATTTT	CASSYRPGPSNQPQHF
TRBV20-1	TRBJ2-1	many	-	TGCAGTGCTGACCGTTACTCTGTCAATGAGCAGTTCTTC	CSADRYSVNEQFF
TRBV14	TRBJ2-3	many	-	TGTGCCAGCAGCCAAGAAGGAGCGAAAAGGTTTACAGATACGCAGTATTTT	CASSQEGAKRFTDTQYF
TRBV20-1	TRBJ2-2	many	TRBD1	TGCAGTGCTAGAGCCGGGACAGTGAACACCGGGGAGCTGTTTTTT	CSARAGTVNTGELFF
TRBV7-9	TRBJ1-1	many	TRBD1	TGTGCCAGCAGCTGGACAGGGATGAACACTGAAGCTTTCTTT	CASSWTGMNTEAFF
TRBV12-3/TRBV12-4	TRBJ1-5	many	-	TGTGCCAGCAGACCCGGACAGCACAATCAGCCCCAGCATTTT	CASRPGQHNQPQHF
TRBV29-1	TRBJ2-5	-	-	TGCAGCGTCATGGACGGACAAGAGACCCAGTACTTC	CSVMDGQETQYF
TRBV13	TRBJ2-7	many	-	TGTGCCAGCAGCTTAGAACAGACCTACGAGCAGTACTTC	CASSLEQTYEQYF
TRBV7-3	TRBJ1-3	-	-	TGTGCCAGCAGCTTATTATCTGGCGACACCATATATTTT	CASSLLSGDTIYF
TRBV20-1	TRBJ1-2	-	-	TGCAGTGCTAGACGACAGCCTAACTATGGCTACACCTTC	CSARRQPNYGYTF
TRBV12-3/TRBV12-4	TRBJ1-5	many	TRBD1	TGTGCCAGCAGTAATACAGGGGACCTCGGTCAGCCCCAGCATTTT	CASSNTGDLGQPQHF
TRBV2	TRBJ2-7	many	-	TGTGCCAGCAGTATCGGGGGGCGCGGCTCCTACGAGCAGTACTTC	CASSIGGRGSYEQYF
TRBV6-2/TRBV6-3	TRBJ1-2	-	-	TGTGCCAGCAGTTACTCCCCCGGTGACGACTATGGCTACACCTTC	CASSYSPGDDYGYTF
TRBV2	TRBJ1-6	-	-	TGTGCCAGCAGGGGCAGTAATTCACCCCTCCACTTT	CASRGSNSPLHF
TRBV19	TRBJ1-2	-	-	TGTGCCAGTAGCCGAACTCGGGATAACTATGGCTACACCTTC	CASSRTRDNYGYTF
TRBV7-2	TRBJ2-1	many	-	TGTGCCAGCAGTAGCAAAGGCGGGGCCAATACCTACAATGAGCAGTTCTTC	CASSSKGGANTYNEQFF
TRBV29-1	TRBJ1-5	many	-	TGCAGCGTTGCGCGTGGGGAGGGCAATCAGCCCCAGCATTTT	CSVARGEGNQPQHF
TRBV6-1	TRBJ1-1	many	-	TGTGCCAGCAGTGAAAGGGGGTCAGGGGAAGCTTTCTTT	CASSERGSGEAFF
TRBV15	TRBJ1-2	-	-	TGTGCCACCAGCACGACAGATGGCTATGGCTACACCTTC	CATSTTDGYGYTF
TRBV20-1	TRBJ2-2	many	TRBD2	TGCAGTGTTCCGGATTATAGCGGGGGGCACACCGGGGAGCTGTTTTTT	CSVPDYSGGHTGELFF
TRBV6-5	TRBJ2-1	few	-	TGTGCCAGCAGTTACTCGACAGGACCCGCGGCCAATGAGCAGTTCTTC	CASSYSTGPAANEQFF
TRBV12-3/TRBV12-4	TRBJ1-1	many	TRBD1	TGTGCCAGCAGAAGACAGGGTTATTCTGAAGCTTTCTTT	CASRRQGYSEAFF
TRBV20-1	TRBJ2-7	-	-	TGCAGTGCTAGTGAGCAGCCAGCCTACGAGCAGTACTTC	CSASEQPAYEQYF
TRBV4-2	TRBJ2-6	-	TRBD2	TGTGCCAGCAGCCATAGACTAGCGGGGCCCCCAGGGGCCAACGTCCTGACTTTC	CASSHRLAGPPGANVLTF
TRBV4-2	TRBJ1-2	few	TRBD1	TGTGCCAGCAGCCAAGACCCCGGGGACAGGGGCTATGGCTACACCTTC	CASSQDPGDRGYGYTF
TRBV13	TRBJ2-3	many	-	TGTGCCAGCAGCCCCAAAATGGACACAGATACGCAGTATTTT	CASSPKMDTDTQYF
TRBV20-1	TRBJ2-7	few	-	TGCAGTGCCCGTCGTGGGGGCGGGAGCTCCTACGAGCAGTACTTC	CSARRGGGSSYEQYF
TRBV12-3/TRBV12-4	TRBJ2-1	few	-	TGTGCCAGCAGTTTTTGGGGGATCCCCTACAATGAGCAGTTCTTC	CASSFWGIPYNEQFF
TRBV20-1	TRBJ2-7	many	-	TGCAGTGCTAGACTTTTTAGACCGGGGAACTACGAGCAGTACTTC	CSARLFRPGNYEQYF
TRBV29-1	TRBJ1-4	-	-	TGCAGCGTTATGAGGGTATCAGGTGAAAAACTGTTTTTT	CSVMRVSGEKLFF
TRBV5-1	TRBJ1-1	many	-	TGCGCCAGCAGCTTGGGTCGCCAGGTGTCCGATTCGGCCACTGAAGCTTTCTTT	CASSLGRQVSDSATEAFF
TRBV4-1	TRBJ1-2	many	-	TGCGCCAGCAGCCAAGAACGGAAGGGCGGTGGCTACACCTTC	CASSQERKGGGYTF
TRBV20-1	TRBJ1-5	many	-	TGCAGTGCTAGGACTGACGGCAATCAGCCCCAGCATTTT	CSARTDGNQPQHF
TRBV20-1	TRBJ2-7	many	TRBD1	TGCAGTGCTCCGGACAGGACCTCCCACTACGAGCAGTACTTC	CSAPDRTSHYEQYF
TRBV12-3/TRBV12-4	TRBJ1-1	few	-	TGTGCCAGCAGCCTTGCGGGAGCGGTAGGAGCTTTCTTT	CASSLAGAVGAFF